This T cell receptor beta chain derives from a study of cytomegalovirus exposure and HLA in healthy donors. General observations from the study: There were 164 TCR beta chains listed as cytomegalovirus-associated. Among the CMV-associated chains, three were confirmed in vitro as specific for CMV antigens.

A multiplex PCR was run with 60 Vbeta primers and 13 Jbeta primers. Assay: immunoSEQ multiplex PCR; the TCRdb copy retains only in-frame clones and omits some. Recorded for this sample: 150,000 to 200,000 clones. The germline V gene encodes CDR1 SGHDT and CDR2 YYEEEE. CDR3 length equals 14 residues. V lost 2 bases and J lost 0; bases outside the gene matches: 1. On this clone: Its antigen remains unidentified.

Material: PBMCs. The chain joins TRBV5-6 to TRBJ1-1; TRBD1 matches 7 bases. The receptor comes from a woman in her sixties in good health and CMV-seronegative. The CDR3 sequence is CASSFQGVNTEAFF. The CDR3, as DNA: TGTGCCAGCAGCTTTCAGGGGGTGAACACTGAAGCTTTCTTT.